The 15 T cell receptor beta chains given below trace back to one sample, sequenced in a study of blood T cells in healthy people across ages. A J-beta primer mix and a sample-barcoded 5' primer were used in a second PCR of roughly 6 to 11 cycles. TCRdb re-analysed the 5' RACE reads in MiXCR, keeping a single row per CDR3 protein. The table lists over a million distinct CDR3 sequences, roughly 64% of them singletons. The sequenced material came from blood. These receptors all stem from a man aged 18-30 years in good health.

This sequence joins TRBV27 and TRBJ1-2; D is ambiguous. The CDR3 spans 14 residues. CDR1 is MNHEY, CDR2 SMNVEV, per germline (reference sequence). Trimming took 3 bases from V and 8 from J, leaving 16 bases between them. The CDR3 region is CASSFGSEGSGYTF. DNA for the CDR3: TGTGCCAGCAGTTTTGGGTCAGAAGGTAGCGGCTACACCTTC.

This clonotype was seen once. The chain is built from TRBV20-1 and TRBJ2-3, with 11 nucleotides matching TRBD1. Germline CDR1 reads DFQATT; CDR2 reads SNEGSKA (reference sequence). After removal of 2 bases from V and 4 bases from J, the junction contained 8 bases not matched to a gene. The CDR3 length is 16 residues. The CDR3 loop is CSARKGPGQGADTQYF. The DNA of the CDR3 is TGCAGTGCTAGAAAGGGACCGGGACAGGGGGCAGATACGCAGTATTTT.

This clonotype is a singleton in its sample. This sequence joins TRBV20-1 and TRBJ2-5, with no clear D. Germline V gene lookup returns CDR1 DFQATT and CDR2 SNEGSKA (reference sequence). The CDR3 sequence is 15 residues long. V dropped 0 bases and J dropped 11 bases, with 22 bases sitting between them. CDR3 coding DNA: TGCAGTGCTAGAGACATGAAGACCCCCTACAATGAGCAGTACTTC. It codes for CSARDMKTPYNEQYF.

The chain links TRBV7-9 to TRBJ2-3; D is undetermined. V lost 2 bases and J lost 2, with 11 bases in between. The CDR3 contains 15 residues. CDR1 and CDR2 from the germline V gene are SEHNR and FQNEAQ (reference sequence). The CDR3: CASSLSRRLTDTQYF. DNA of the CDR3: TGTGCCAGCAGCTTATCTCGCCGGCTCACAGATACGCAGTATTTT.

This chain connects TRBV6-2 or TRBV6-3 to TRBJ2-7; the D is unclear. The V end was cut by 5 bases, the J end by 0 bases, with 11 bases between. Germline CDR1 MNHEY, CDR2 SVGEGT. This CDR3 has 14 amino acids. The CDR3 DNA sequence: TGTGCCAGCAGTGGACCCACTCTCTCCTACGAGCAGTACTTC. It yields the protein CASSGPTLSYEQYF.

The chain employs TRBV7-2 and TRBJ2-5; TRBD2 agrees at 8 bases. V lost 5 bases and J lost 5; bases outside the gene matches: 7. Per germline, CDR1 SGHTA and CDR2 FQGNSA. The CDR3 is 14 residues long. The CDR3 loop is CASSLGLVIETQYF. For the CDR3, the DNA is TGTGCCAGCAGCCTGGGACTAGTCATTGAGACCCAGTACTTC.

This chain joins TRBV6-2 or TRBV6-3 and TRBJ2-2; 13 nucleotides align to TRBD2. In germline, CDR1 is MNHEY, CDR2 SVGEGT. V gave up 2 bases and J gave up 5 bases; unmatched junction bases: 2. The CDR3 has 16 amino acids. The CDR3 coding sequence is TGTGCCAGCAGTTACAGGACTAGCGGGGGTACCGGGGAGCTGTTTTTT. As protein: CASSYRTSGGTGELFF.

The chain is built from TRBV3-1 and TRBJ2-4; D might be TRBD1 (6 bases). This CDR3 comprises 16 residues. The V gene lost 1 base and the J gene lost 2 bases, with 12 bases spanning the gap. Germline V CDR1 and CDR2: LGHDT, YNNKEL (reference sequence). The CDR3 sequence is CASSQGLGQPKNIQYF. CDR3 bases: TGTGCCAGCAGCCAAGGGTTGGGACAACCCAAAAACATTCAGTACTTC.

The chain has TRBV5-1 and TRBJ1-2; the D is unclear. CDR1 and CDR2 from the germline V gene are SGHRS and YFSETQ. The CDR3 extends over 16 amino acids. Trimming cost V 1 base and J 1 base, with 14 bases left between them. CDR3 amino acids: CASSLFAAGNNYGYTF. The CDR3 DNA reads TGCGCCAGCAGCTTGTTCGCCGCGGGTAATAACTATGGCTACACCTTC.

The rearrangement joins TRBV27 to TRBJ2-1; D is possibly TRBD1 (6 bases). The DNA end is a closer match to TRBJ2-7, so the J assignment may be wrong. Looked up from germline, CDR1 is MNHEY and CDR2 is SMNVEV (reference sequence). The length of the CDR3 is 16 residues. Here the CDR3 reads CASSLVQGFPYNEQYF. For the CDR3, the DNA is TGTGCCAGCAGTCTCGTACAGGGTTTCCCCTACAATGAGCAGTACTTC.

This clonotype has a handful of counts. CDR3 sequence reads: CATSRDFQGREQYF. The CDR3, as DNA: TGTGCCACCAGCAGAGATTTTCAGGGGAGGGAGCAGTACTTC. The chain carries TRBV15 and TRBJ2-5, with a tentative D call TRBD2 (7 bases). V lost 0 bases and J 11 bases, leaving 16 bases between the germline ends. This CDR3 spans 14 amino acids. Germline V gene data show CDR1 as LNHNV and CDR2 as YYDKDF (reference sequence).

V and J are TRBV29-1 and TRBJ2-7; TRBD1 or TRBD2 may be the D gene (5 bases each). The CDR3 extends over 15 amino acids. From germline, CDR1 is SQVTM and CDR2 ANQGSEA. With 2 bases removed from V and 2 bases from J, the gap between germline ends came to 16 bases. This CDR3 reads CSVESPGLAAYEQYF. For the CDR3, the DNA is TGCAGCGTTGAAAGCCCGGGGCTAGCCGCCTACGAGCAGTACTTC.

This clonotype turned up a few times. The chain is built from TRBV6-2 or TRBV6-3 and TRBJ2-5; 7 nucleotides line up with TRBD1. Germline V gene sequence: CDR1 MNHEY, CDR2 SVGEGT. V gave up 5 bases and J gave up 3 bases; unmatched junction bases: 9. This CDR3 is 15 amino acids long. The CDR3 loop is CASSLDTGVKETQYF. In DNA, the CDR3 is TGTGCCAGCAGTCTCGACACAGGGGTAAAAGAGACCCAGTACTTC.

This chain joins TRBV4-2 and TRBJ2-1, with 8 bases matching TRBD2. In germline, CDR1 is LGHNA, CDR2 YNFKEQ. The CDR3 is 17 amino acids. V dropped 4 bases and J dropped 9; count of bases not matched to a gene: 17. The CDR3 sequence: CASSPKLLAAAYGEQFF. CDR3 nucleotide sequence: TGTGCCAGCAGCCCGAAACTACTAGCGGCCGCCTATGGTGAGCAGTTCTTC.

The CDR3 DNA sequence: TGTGCCACCGCGGCCGACGGCTACGAGCAGTACTTC. Its translation: CATAADGYEQYF. The rearrangement links TRBV24-1 to TRBJ2-7; D call uncertain. CDR1 and CDR2 from the germline V gene are KGHDR and SFDVKD. V was shortened by 9 bases and J by 3 bases, with 11 bases between the two germline ends. The CDR3 spans 12 residues.